What follows describes a single T cell receptor (beta chain). The data derive from a study of blood T cell repertoires in COVID-19. Across the whole study: The United States, Italy and Spain were the sources of the acute and convalescent COVID-19 samples.

Using immunoSEQ multiplex PCR, the repertoire was profiled, and TCRdb retains in-frame clones only, with some absent. The sample lists about 110,000 clones, 82% occurring once. CDR1 LNHDA and CDR2 SQIVND come from the germline V gene (reference sequence). The J segment lost 1 base and the V segment lost 4 bases, leaving 2 bases of the junction unmatched. The CDR3 extends over 14 amino acids. The sample comprised peripheral blood. This TCR was sampled from a woman aged 55-75 years with acute or convalescent COVID-19. V usage is TRBV19 and J usage is TRBJ2-3, with TRBD2 matching over 7 bases. The CDR3 sequence is CASSSLAGTDTQYF. The DNA for the CDR3 is TGTGCCAGTAGTAGCCTAGCGGGCACAGATACGCAGTATTTT.